Listed below are T cell receptor beta chains from one sample, sequenced in a study of technical replicates of blood from a few donors. Profiling relied on immunoSEQ multiplex PCR, and the TCRdb table lists in-frame clones only, not all of them. The data contain 74,000 or so clones, 85% to 95% of them singletons. The sequencing sample was made of T cells isolated from PBMCs. Receptors originate from a human donor in good health. The CDR3 runs from the conserved cysteine through the conserved F or W. D genes are given only for firm matches. The listing skips clone size in some rows; elsewhere it reads once, few, many or a size class.

clone_size j_call d_call v_call cdr3_nt cdr3_aa
NA TRBJ1-2 NA TRBV7-2 TGTGCCAGCAGCTTAGGAGCACGTCATGGCTACACCTTC CASSLGARHGYTF
NA TRBJ2-1 TRBD2 TRBV6-1 TGTGCCAGCAGTGAGGGCGGGAGATACAATGAGCAGTTCTTC CASSEGGRYNEQFF
NA TRBJ2-3 TRBD2 TRBV5-1 TGCGCCAGCAGCCGAGCGGGAGTAAGCACAGATACGCAGTATTTT CASSRAGVSTDTQYF
NA TRBJ1-2 TRBD1 TRBV9 TGTGCCAGCAGCGTAGGAGGATTGGGGACAGGGGGCCACCCCAACTATGGCTACACCTTC CASSVGGLGTGGHPNYGYTF
NA TRBJ2-3 TRBD2 TRBV4-3 TGCGCCAGCAGCCAAGTAGCGGGGAGCACAGATACGCAGTATTTT CASSQVAGSTDTQYF
once TRBJ2-7 TRBD2 TRBV4-2 TGTGCCAGCAGCCAAGAGACTAGCGGCTCCTACGAGCAGTACTTC CASSQETSGSYEQYF
few TRBJ2-5 TRBD2 TRBV10-3 TGTGCCATCAGGCCTAGCGGGAGGATGTACCAAGAGACCCAGTACTTC CAIRPSGRMYQETQYF
NA TRBJ2-7 TRBD2 TRBV10-3 TGTGCCATCAGTGGGGGCATAGCGGGGACCTACGAGCAGTACTTC CAISGGIAGTYEQYF
NA TRBJ2-7 NA TRBV10-3 TGTGCCATCAGTGAGCGGCAGGCCTACTACGAGCAGTACTTC CAISERQAYYEQYF
NA TRBJ2-5 NA TRBV7-2 TGTGCCAGCAGCTTGGGGCAGAAAGAGACCCAGTACTTC CASSLGQKETQYF
NA TRBJ2-7 NA TRBV27 TGTGCCAGCGGGGCAGGGGTTAATGACTACGAGCAGTACTTC CASGAGVNDYEQYF
few TRBJ1-4 NA TRBV7-9 TGTGCCAGCAGCTTAGGACAGGTTGAAAAACTGTTTTTT CASSLGQVEKLFF
NA TRBJ2-1 NA TRBV19 TGTGCCAGTTGCAAAGCGGAAAACTCCTACAATGAGCAGTTCTTC CASCKAENSYNEQFF
NA TRBJ2-7 TRBD1 TRBV28 TGTGCCAGCAGCTGGACAGGTTACGAGCAGTACTTC CASSWTGYEQYF
NA TRBJ2-5 NA TRBV5-6 TGTGCCAGCAGCTTGACGGGGATGGATACCCAGTACTTC CASSLTGMDTQYF
NA TRBJ1-5 TRBD1 TRBV7-9 TGTGCCAGCAGCTCGGGACAGGGGGGTGCCAATCAGCCCCAGCATTTT CASSSGQGGANQPQHF
NA TRBJ1-1 NA TRBV25-1 TGTGCCAGCAGTGGGGGCTTAGAAGCTTTCTTT CASSGGLEAFF
NA TRBJ2-7 TRBD1 TRBV7-2 TGTGCCAGCACCCCTGGTGGACAGGGGAGATACGAGCAGTACTTC CASTPGGQGRYEQYF
NA TRBJ2-1 NA TRBV5-1 TGCGCCAGCAGCTTGGCCCAGGGCAATGAGCAGTTCTTC CASSLAQGNEQFF
once TRBJ1-3 NA TRBV9 TGTGCCAGCAGCTCCCCTATTGAACAAAAGAGGAAAGGTGGCTCTGGAAACACCATATATTTT CASSSPIEQKRKGGSGNTIYF
NA TRBJ2-1 TRBD2 TRBV19 TGTGCCAGTAAAGGGACTAGCGGGCTCCGGGAGCAGTTCTTC CASKGTSGLREQFF
once TRBJ2-1 NA TRBV4-3 TGCGCCAGCAGCCAAGATATTTACAGTCTCCAGTTCTTC CASSQDIYSLQFF
NA TRBJ1-5 NA TRBV7-2 TGTGCCAGCAGCGAGGAATTTGACCAGCATTTT CASSEEFDQHF
few TRBJ1-5 NA TRBV4-1 TGCGCCAGCAGCCAAGACCAGTTTCGTCAGCCCCAGCATTTT CASSQDQFRQPQHF
few TRBJ1-5 NA TRBV5-4 TGTGCCAGCAGCTTGTGGGGGGGCACAGGGCAGCCCCAGCATTTT CASSLWGGTGQPQHF
once TRBJ2-1 NA TRBV4-3 TGCGCCAGCAGCCAAGATCACAGGGACGATGAGCAGTTCTTC CASSQDHRDDEQFF
NA TRBJ1-2 TRBD1 TRBV6-1 TGTGCCAGCAGACTACCGGGACAGGATCTTCATGGCTACACCTTC CASRLPGQDLHGYTF
once TRBJ1-2 TRBD1 TRBV28 TGTGCCAGCAGTGAGCCGGGACAGGGGTTCGGTGGCTACACCTTC CASSEPGQGFGGYTF
NA TRBJ1-3 NA TRBV4-2 TGTGCCAGCAGCCAAGATTGGGGGGGGAACTCTGGAAACACCATATATTTT CASSQDWGGNSGNTIYF
NA TRBJ1-1 NA TRBV20-1 TGCAGTGCTCGGACTGGATTTGAAGCTTTCTTT CSARTGFEAFF
NA TRBJ1-1 NA TRBV9 TGTGCCAGCAGCGGAGCGCAGGGGATCGGCACTGAAGCTTTCTTT CASSGAQGIGTEAFF
NA TRBJ2-1 NA TRBV28 TGTGCCAGCAGTTTTTGGGGGGAGGACGACTACAATGAGCAGTTCTTC CASSFWGEDDYNEQFF
NA TRBJ2-5 TRBD1 TRBV6-5 TGTGCCAGCAGTACCCGGACAGGGCTAGCACAGACCCAGTACTTC CASSTRTGLAQTQYF
NA TRBJ1-1 NA TRBV7-3 TGTGCCAGCAGCCTAGGACAGAACACTGAAGCTTTCTTT CASSLGQNTEAFF
NA TRBJ2-5 TRBD2 TRBV7-2 TGTGCCAGCAGCGACCTACTAGCGGGAGTTGAAGAGACCCAGTACTTC CASSDLLAGVEETQYF
NA TRBJ1-4 NA TRBV5-1 TGCGCCAGCAGCCCCCGGGTTACTAATGAAAAACTGTTTTTT CASSPRVTNEKLFF
NA TRBJ2-1 TRBD2 TRBV6-5 TGTGCCAGCAGTATACAGGGGCTAGCGGGACGTGAGCAGTTCTTC CASSIQGLAGREQFF
few TRBJ1-1 NA TRBV30 TGTGCCTGGAGTTGGTTTGGAGGCACTGAAGCTTTCTTT CAWSWFGGTEAFF
once TRBJ2-2 TRBD2 TRBV5-4 TGTGCCAGCAGCCGAGGAGGACTAGGGGACACCGGGGAGCTGTTTTTT CASSRGGLGDTGELFF
NA TRBJ2-2 NA TRBV30 TGTGCCTGGAGTAAAGTGATTAGAGTGGCCGGGGAGCTGTTTTTT CAWSKVIRVAGELFF
NA TRBJ2-7 NA TRBV27 TGTGCCAGCGGCCCTACAGGGCCCTACGAGCAGTACTTC CASGPTGPYEQYF
NA TRBJ2-1 NA TRBV9 TGTGCCAGCAGCGCGCAGGAATACAATGAGCAGTTCTTC CASSAQEYNEQFF
NA TRBJ1-5 TRBD1 TRBV7-9 TGTGCCAGCAGCAGCACCGGGACAGGGGGCTATCAGCCCCAGCATTTT CASSSTGTGGYQPQHF
NA TRBJ2-1 TRBD2 TRBV30 TGTGCCTGGAGTGAACTAGCGGGCTCCTACAATGAGCAGTTCTTC CAWSELAGSYNEQFF
NA TRBJ1-4 TRBD1 TRBV5-1 TGCGCCAGCAGCCCGGGACAGGGTAATGAAAAACTGTTTTTT CASSPGQGNEKLFF
NA TRBJ2-1 TRBD1 TRBV30 TGTGCCTGGAGTGGGGAGACAGGGGGCCCCTACAATGAGCAGTTCTTC CAWSGETGGPYNEQFF
NA TRBJ2-7 NA TRBV6-1 TGTGCCAGCAGTGAAAGGGGCCTAGTAAACTACGAGCAGTACTTC CASSERGLVNYEQYF
NA TRBJ1-2 TRBD1 TRBV6-5 TGTGCCAGCAGTCGTCGCGGACAGGGCTATGGCTACACCTTC CASSRRGQGYGYTF